This TCR beta chain stems from a study of vaccination effects on CD4 cells after COVID-19. Study in general: Cultures used about 2 million PBMC per well, approximately 9.7 IU/ml IL-2 and approximately 10 ug/ml peptides.

This CDR3 is built from 14 residues. Germline CDR1 is SGHRS and CDR2 is YFSETQ. As concerns this clone: Its antigen is not identified.

Clones were read by immunoSEQ multiplex PCR, and TCRdb kept only the in-frame ones, dropping some. The sample yields under 40,000 clones, 82% seen once. Researchers isolated CD4+ T cells once approximately ten days of culture had elapsed. This clonotype was sampled from a human donor who received a COVID-19 vaccine. The sequencing used CD4+ T cells from PBMCs cultured without peptide, collected before COVID-19 vaccination. The rearrangement uses TRBV5-1 and TRBJ1-2; 8 positions match TRBD1. CDR3 coding DNA: TGCGGATCGCGGATTCCAGGGGGCGGAGGGGGCTACACCTTC. Encoded protein: CGSRIPGGGGGYTF.